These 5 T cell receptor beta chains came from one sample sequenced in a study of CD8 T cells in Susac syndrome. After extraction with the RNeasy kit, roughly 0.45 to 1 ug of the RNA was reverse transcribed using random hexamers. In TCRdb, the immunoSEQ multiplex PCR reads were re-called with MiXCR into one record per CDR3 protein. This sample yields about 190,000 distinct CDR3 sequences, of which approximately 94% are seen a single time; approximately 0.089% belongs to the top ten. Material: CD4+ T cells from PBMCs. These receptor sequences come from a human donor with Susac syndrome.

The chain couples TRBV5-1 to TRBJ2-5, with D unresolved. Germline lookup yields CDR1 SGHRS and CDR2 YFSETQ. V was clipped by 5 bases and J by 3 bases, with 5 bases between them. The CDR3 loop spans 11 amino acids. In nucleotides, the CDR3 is TGCGCCAGCAGAGCAGAAGAGACCCAGTACTTC. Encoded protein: CASRAEETQYF.

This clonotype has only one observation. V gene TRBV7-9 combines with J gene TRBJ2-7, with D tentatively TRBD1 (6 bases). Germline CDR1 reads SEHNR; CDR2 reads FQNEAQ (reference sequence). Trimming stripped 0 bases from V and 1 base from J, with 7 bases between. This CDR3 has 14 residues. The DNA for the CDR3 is TGTGCCAGCAGCTTAGCGGACAGATCCTACGAGCAGTACTTC. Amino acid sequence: CASSLADRSYEQYF.

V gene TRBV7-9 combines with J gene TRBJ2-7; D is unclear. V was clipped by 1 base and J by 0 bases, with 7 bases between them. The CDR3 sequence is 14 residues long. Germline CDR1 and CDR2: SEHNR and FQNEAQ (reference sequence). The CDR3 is CASSLGAGSYEQYF. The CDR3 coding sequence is TGTGCCAGCAGCTTAGGGGCAGGCTCCTACGAGCAGTACTTC.

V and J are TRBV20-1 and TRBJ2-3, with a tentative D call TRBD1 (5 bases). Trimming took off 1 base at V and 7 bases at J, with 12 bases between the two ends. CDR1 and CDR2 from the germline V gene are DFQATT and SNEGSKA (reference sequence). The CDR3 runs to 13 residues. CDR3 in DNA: TGCAGTGCTAGAGCGTGGGGCCTGAATACGCAGTATTTT. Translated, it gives CSARAWGLNTQYF.

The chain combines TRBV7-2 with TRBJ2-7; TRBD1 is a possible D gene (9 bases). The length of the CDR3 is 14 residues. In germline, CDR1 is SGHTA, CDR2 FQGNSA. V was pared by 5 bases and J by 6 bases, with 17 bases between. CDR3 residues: CASSLQGAGGEQYF. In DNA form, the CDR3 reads TGTGCCAGCAGCCTACAGGGGGCGGGGGGCGAGCAGTACTTC.